This paragraph covers one T cell receptor (beta chain) sequence. The antigen is undetermined. The data stem from a study of T cell repertoires in cytomegalovirus infection. For the study at large: CMV epitopes that were recently identified and HLA-C-restricted were used alongside well-studied HLA-B-restricted ones. Signatures in public TCR beta sequences pointed to both CMV infection and matching HLA type. Study-level points and caveats: Summed public TCR beta family frequency identified CMV carriers bearing the relevant HLA. Across the ex vivo response, the dominant clonotypes were HLA-C-restricted CMV-specific TCR beta clonotypes.

V dropped 4 bases and J dropped 0; count of bases not matched to a gene: 12. Germline V gives CDR1 SGHAT, CDR2 FQNNGV. The CDR3 extends over 19 amino acids. TCRdb processed the reads anew with MiXCR; each CDR3 protein has one entry. The table lists fewer than 650,000 distinct CDR3 sequences, around two fifths of them singletons, with 48% in the top ten. This sample comprised cultured PBMCs, obtained from culture after CMV antigen stimulation. This chain uses TRBV11-2 with TRBJ2-6, with 7 nucleotides matching TRBD1. The clonotype was recovered from a human donor in good health (CMV status not recorded). Some clones in this sample may be carry-over from other donors' samples. The CDR3 reads CASSSPDRADGSGANVLTF. CDR3 sequence (DNA): TGTGCCAGCAGCTCCCCCGACAGGGCGGACGGCTCTGGGGCCAACGTCCTGACTTTC.